This paragraph covers one T cell receptor beta chain sequence. Its target is unknown. V lost 5 bases and J lost 4, with 5 bases in between. The CDR3 is 11 residues long. The germline V gene encodes CDR1 MNHNS and CDR2 SASEGT. The sample belongs to a study of shared clonotypes between healthy human individuals. Study-wide context: Per donor, three plates held CD4 naive cells, three held CD4 memory, two held CD8 naive and one held CD8 memory. Study results and limitations: The four-donor shared clonotypes exceeded non-shared clonotypes in generation probability, with non-shared ones scoring lower. Several donors shared 4.5% to 6.5% of their naive CD4 clonotypes. Rarefaction exposed incomplete sorted-subset sequencing despite large depth.

Profiled with immunoSEQ multiplex PCR; TCRdb holds only in-frame clones, not every one. Here the sample spans around 1.6 million clones, approximately 98% being singletons. The source material was naive CD4+ T cells sorted from blood. Documented subset: CD45RA+ positively selected. The V and J genes are TRBV6-1 and TRBJ2-5; D ambiguous. The sequence came from a man under 40 in good health. This CDR3 is CASSFTETQYF. CDR3 nucleotides: TGTGCCAGCAGTTTCACAGAGACCCAGTACTTC.